This TCR beta chain was retrieved from a study of Graves' ophthalmopathy and Graves' hyperthyroidism. Findings and limits, study-wide: The model reached roughly 71% sensitivity and about 73% specificity for predicting ophthalmopathy progression.

The germline gives CDR1 MDHEN, CDR2 SYDVKM. The CDR3 length is 16 residues. With V trimmed by 5 bases and J by 10 bases, 12 bases remained unmatched. RNA transcripts were the source from which TCR beta CDR3 regions were amplified. In the first round, RT-PCR was carried out with HTBI primers, and a multiplex PCR formed the second round. TCRdb reprocessed the multiplex PCR reads via MiXCR and lists one record per CDR3 protein. The data show about 1.1 million distinct CDR3 sequences, about 35% seen once. This clonotype has only a few counts. Its cognate antigen is unknown. This TCR derives from an adult man with Graves' hyperthyroidism. The chain employs TRBV28 and TRBJ1-6; 9 bases map to TRBD1. Sequencing was carried out using peripheral blood or thyroid tissue (not recorded which). The CDR3 sequence: CASSPPSQGASSPLHF. The CDR3, as DNA: TGTGCCAGCAGTCCCCCCTCACAGGGGGCTAGCTCACCCCTCCACTTT.